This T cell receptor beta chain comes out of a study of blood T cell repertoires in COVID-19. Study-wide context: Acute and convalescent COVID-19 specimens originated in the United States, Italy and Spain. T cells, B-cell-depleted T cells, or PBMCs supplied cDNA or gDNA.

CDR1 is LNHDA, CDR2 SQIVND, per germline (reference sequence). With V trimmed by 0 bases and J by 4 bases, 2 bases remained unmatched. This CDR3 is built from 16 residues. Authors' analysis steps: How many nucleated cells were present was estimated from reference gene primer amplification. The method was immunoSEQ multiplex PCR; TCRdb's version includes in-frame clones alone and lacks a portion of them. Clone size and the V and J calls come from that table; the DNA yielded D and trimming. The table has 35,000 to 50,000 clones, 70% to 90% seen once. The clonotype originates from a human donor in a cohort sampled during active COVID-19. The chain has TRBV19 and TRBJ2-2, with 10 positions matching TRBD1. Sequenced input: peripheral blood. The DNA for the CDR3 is TGTGCCAGTAGTATAGAAGGGACAGGGGCCACCGGGGAGCTGTTTTTT. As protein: CASSIEGTGATGELFF.